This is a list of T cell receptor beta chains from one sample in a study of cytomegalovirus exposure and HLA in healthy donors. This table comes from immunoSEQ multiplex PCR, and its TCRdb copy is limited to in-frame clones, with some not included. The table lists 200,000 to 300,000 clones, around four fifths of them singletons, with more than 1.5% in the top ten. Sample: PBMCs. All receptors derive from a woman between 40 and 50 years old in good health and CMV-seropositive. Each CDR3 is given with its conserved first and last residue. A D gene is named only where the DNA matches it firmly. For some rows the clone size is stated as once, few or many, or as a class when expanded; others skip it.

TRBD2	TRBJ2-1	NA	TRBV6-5	TGTGCCAGCAGTCCATGGGCTAGCGGGAGTATTGAGCAGTTCTTC	CASSPWASGSIEQFF
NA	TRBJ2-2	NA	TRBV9	TGTGCCAGCAGCGTAGAACAGCTCACCACCGGGGAGCTGTTTTTT	CASSVEQLTTGELFF
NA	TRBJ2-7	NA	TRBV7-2	TGTGCCAGCAGCCCCCAGGGTATCGAAGCCTACGAGCAGTACTTC	CASSPQGIEAYEQYF
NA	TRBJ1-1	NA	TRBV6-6	TGTGCCAGCAGTTACTCTACGGACACTGAAGCTTTCTTT	CASSYSTDTEAFF
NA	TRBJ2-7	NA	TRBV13	TGTGCCAGCAGCTTCGGACTTAACTACGAGCAGTACTTC	CASSFGLNYEQYF
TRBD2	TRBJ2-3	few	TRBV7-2	TGTGCCAGCAGCTTGGAGCGGGAGGGCACGAGTGCAGATACGCAGTATTTT	CASSLEREGTSADTQYF
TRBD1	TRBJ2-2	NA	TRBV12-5	TGTGCTAGTGGTCAAGACAGGGGGTGGACCGGGGAGCTGTTTTTT	CASGQDRGWTGELFF
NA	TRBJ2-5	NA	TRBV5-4	TGTGCCAGCAGCTTGTCGGATGGCGGCGTCTCCAAAGAGACCCAGTACTTC	CASSLSDGGVSKETQYF
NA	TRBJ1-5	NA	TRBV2	TGTGCCAGCAGCCGAGAACCTAGCAATCAGCCCCAGCATTTT	CASSREPSNQPQHF
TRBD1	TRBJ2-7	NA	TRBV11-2	TGTGCCAGCAGCTTACCTTGGGACAGTATACCCGAGCAGTACTTC	CASSLPWDSIPEQYF
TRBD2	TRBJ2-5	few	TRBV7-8	TGTGCCAGCAGCCGACGAGCGGGAGGGGAGACCCAGTACTTC	CASSRRAGGETQYF
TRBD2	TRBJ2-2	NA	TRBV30	TGTGCCTGGAGTGTAGCAGCGGGAGCAACCGGGGAGCTGTTTTTT	CAWSVAAGATGELFF
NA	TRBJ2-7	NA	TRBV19	TGTGCCAGTAGTATCGCGGAACACTACGAGCAGTACTTC	CASSIAEHYEQYF
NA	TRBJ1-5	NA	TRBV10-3	TGTGCCATCAGTGACCGACAGCCCGACAGTCCCCAGCATTTT	CAISDRQPDSPQHF
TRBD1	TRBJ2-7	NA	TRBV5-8	TGTGCCAGCAGATTAACAGGGGCCTCATCCTACGAGCAGTACTTC	CASRLTGASSYEQYF
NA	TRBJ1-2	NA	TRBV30	TGTGCCTGGGGGCCGAACTATGGCTACACCTTC	CAWGPNYGYTF
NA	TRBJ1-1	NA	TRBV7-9	TGTGCCAGCAGCCAAGGGGAAGCAGCGGGCACTGAAGCTTTCTTT	CASSQGEAAGTEAFF
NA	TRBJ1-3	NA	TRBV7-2	TGTGCCAGCAGCCATAGTGGCGGGCTTGGAAACACCATATATTTT	CASSHSGGLGNTIYF
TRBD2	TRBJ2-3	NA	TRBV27	TGTGCCAGCAGGTTTGGAATAGCGGGGGTAGGTACGCAGTATTTT	CASRFGIAGVGTQYF
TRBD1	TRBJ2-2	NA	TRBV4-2	TGTGCCAGCAGCCAAGAGGGTTTGCATATAGGGGGCCGCGGATCCGGGGAGCTGTTTTTT	CASSQEGLHIGGRGSGELFF
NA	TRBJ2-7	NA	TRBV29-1	TGCAGCGTCATACAAACTATCGAGCAGTACTTC	CSVIQTIEQYF
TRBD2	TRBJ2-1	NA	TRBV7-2	TGTGCCAGCAGCTTTACGACTAGCGGGAGATCCGATGAGCAGTTCTTC	CASSFTTSGRSDEQFF
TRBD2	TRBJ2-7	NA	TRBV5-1	TGCGCCAGCAGCTTGCTTCCAAGCGGGACCTCTTTCGAGCAGTACTTC	CASSLLPSGTSFEQYF
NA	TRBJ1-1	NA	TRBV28	TGTGCCAGCAATCTCCAGGGGAACACTGAAGCTTTCTTT	CASNLQGNTEAFF
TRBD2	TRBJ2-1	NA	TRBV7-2	TGTGCCAGCAGCTTAGGAGAGGGACTAGCGACGTTCTTC	CASSLGEGLATFF
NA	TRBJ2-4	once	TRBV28	TGTGCCAGCAGTTTAGGGGGGGCCGAGAGTAACATTCAGTACTTC	CASSLGGAESNIQYF
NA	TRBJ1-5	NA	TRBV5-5	TGTGCCAGCAGCTTGGGGAGGGGAGACTATAGCAATCAGCCCCAGCATTTT	CASSLGRGDYSNQPQHF
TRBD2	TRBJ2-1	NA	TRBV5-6	TGTGCCAGCAGCTATCCGGGACTAGAGGGTAATGAGCAGTTCTTC	CASSYPGLEGNEQFF
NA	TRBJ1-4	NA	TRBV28	TGTGCCAGCAGTCCGGGGGTAACTAATGAAAAACTGTTTTTT	CASSPGVTNEKLFF
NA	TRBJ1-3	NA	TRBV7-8	TGTGCCAGCAGCCTCGTGGAGGGAGGTTATGGAAACACCATATATTTT	CASSLVEGGYGNTIYF
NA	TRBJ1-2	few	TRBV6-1	TGTGCCAGCAGTGCGAGTTTCTATGGCTACACCTTC	CASSASFYGYTF
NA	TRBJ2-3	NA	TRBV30	TGTGCCCACACCGTCACCACAGATACGCAGTATTTT	CAHTVTTDTQYF
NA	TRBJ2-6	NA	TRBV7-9	TGTGCCAGCAGCTTAGATTTAAATTGGGGCACCTCTGGGGCCAACGTCCTGACTTTC	CASSLDLNWGTSGANVLTF
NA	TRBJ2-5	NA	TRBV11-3	TGTGCCAGCAGCTTGGGAGTAATACAAGAGACCCAGTACTTC	CASSLGVIQETQYF
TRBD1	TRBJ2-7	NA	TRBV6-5	TGTGCCAGCAGTTGGACAGGGGGCGTTTACGAGCAGTACTTC	CASSWTGGVYEQYF
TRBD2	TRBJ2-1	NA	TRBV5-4	TGTGCCAGCAGCGCACTAGCGGGAGGGCTCCCCCGCAATGAGCAGTTCTTC	CASSALAGGLPRNEQFF
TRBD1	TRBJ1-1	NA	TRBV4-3	TGCGCCAGCAGCCAAGTAACGACAGGGCCCGTGAACACTGAAGCTTTCTTT	CASSQVTTGPVNTEAFF
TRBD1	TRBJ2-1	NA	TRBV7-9	TGTGCCAGCAGCGGTTGGGTACAGGGGATCTACAATGAGCAGTTCTTC	CASSGWVQGIYNEQFF
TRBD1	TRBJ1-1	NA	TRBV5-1	TGCGCCAGCAGCCCTGGGACAGGCTGGGTCACTGAAGCTTTCTTT	CASSPGTGWVTEAFF
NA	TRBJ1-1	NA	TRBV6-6	TGTGCCAGCAGCCCAGGGCTGAACACTGAAGCTTTCTTT	CASSPGLNTEAFF
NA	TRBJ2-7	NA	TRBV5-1	TGCGCCAGCAGCTTCCCCTCTAACGAGCAGTACTTC	CASSFPSNEQYF
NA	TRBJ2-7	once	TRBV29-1	TGCAGCGTTGACGAACGGGGCAGGGGACACTACGAGCAGTACTTC	CSVDERGRGHYEQYF
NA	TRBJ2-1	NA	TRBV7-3	TGTGCCAGCAGCCAGGGTGGTTACAATGAGCAGTTCTTC	CASSQGGYNEQFF
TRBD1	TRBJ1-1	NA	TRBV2	TGTGCCAGCAGTGAAGAATTGGGACAGGGGGCAAATCTGGCGAACACTGAAGCTTTCTTT	CASSEELGQGANLANTEAFF
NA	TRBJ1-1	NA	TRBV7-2	TGTGCCAGCAGCCCTGACAGGTATGAAGCTTTCTTT	CASSPDRYEAFF
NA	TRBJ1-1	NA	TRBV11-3	TGTGCCAGCAGCTTAGATGGTGGCGGGAATTCAGAAGCTTTCTTT	CASSLDGGGNSEAFF
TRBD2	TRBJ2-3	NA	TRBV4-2	TGTGCCAGCCGCCTAGGGAGGGAGGGCGGCGCAGATACGCAGTATTTT	CASRLGREGGADTQYF
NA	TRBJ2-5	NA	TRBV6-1	TGTGCCAGCAGTGAACGGCGGGACCTAGAGACCCAGTACTTC	CASSERRDLETQYF
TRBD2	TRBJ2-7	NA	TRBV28	TGTGCCAGCAGTTGGGGCGCGGGGGGATTAGCCTACGAGCAGTACTTC	CASSWGAGGLAYEQYF
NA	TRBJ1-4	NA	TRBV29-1	TGCAGCGTTGCGGACAGCTTGGGGAATGAAAAACTGTTTTTT	CSVADSLGNEKLFF
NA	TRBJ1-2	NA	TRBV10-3	TGTGCCATCAGTGGGATACAGGGTAGGAATGGCTACACCTTC	CAISGIQGRNGYTF
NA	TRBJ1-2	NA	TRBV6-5	TGTGCCAGCAGAGCCATCGACGGGAACTATGGCTACACCTTC	CASRAIDGNYGYTF
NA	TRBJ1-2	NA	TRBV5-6	TGTGCCAGCAGCTTGGACAGGGTCTGGGGCTACACCTTC	CASSLDRVWGYTF
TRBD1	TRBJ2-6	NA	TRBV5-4	TGTGCCAGCAGCGGGGACAGGGGGATTGGGGCCAACGGCCTGACTTTC	CASSGDRGIGANGLTF
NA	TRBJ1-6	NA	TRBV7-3	TGTGCCAGCAGCGGGGGGAGCTCCTATAATTCACCCCTCCACTTT	CASSGGSSYNSPLHF
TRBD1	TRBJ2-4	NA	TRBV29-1	TGCAGCGGTACGGGACAGAATGCTAACATTCAGTACTTC	CSGTGQNANIQYF
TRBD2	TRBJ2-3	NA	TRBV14	TGTGCCAGCAGCCAAAAAAGCCCGGGACTACAATTCACAGATACGCAGTATTTT	CASSQKSPGLQFTDTQYF
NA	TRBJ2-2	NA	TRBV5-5	TGTGCCAGCAGCCCCGTCGGGACGAACACCGGGGAGCTGTTTTTT	CASSPVGTNTGELFF
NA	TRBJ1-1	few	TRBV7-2	TGTGCCAGCAGCTTACAGCAGGGGACTGAAGCTTTCTTT	CASSLQQGTEAFF
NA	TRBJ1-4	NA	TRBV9	TGTGCCAGCACCTCTGGGGGGGAAACTAATGAAAAACTGTTTTTT	CASTSGGETNEKLFF